The 20 T cell receptor beta chains below all came from one sample that was sequenced in a study of blood T cell repertoires in COVID-19 (dated by TCRdb to the early 2020s). The library was prepared using the immunoSEQ multiplex PCR assay. Entries here come from immuneACCESS through TCRdb and include only in-frame sequences with V and J called. Some clones fail to appear in such tables; in the studies checked, an unresolved V gene covers under half of the shortfall, and the cause of the remainder is unknown. This sample has some 150,000 clones in its table, and around nine tenths of those were observed once. The ten largest clones add up to less than 3.5% of the sample. Sequencing was performed on peripheral blood. The source of these receptors is a man between 65 and 79 years old with acute or convalescent COVID-19.

V and J are TRBV27 and TRBJ2-3; perhaps TRBD1 as D (5 bases). Germline values: CDR1 MNHEY, CDR2 SMNVEV (reference sequence). There are 14 residues in the CDR3. Trimming cost V 7 bases and J 0 bases, with 11 bases left between them. The chain's CDR3 is CASKIRGSTDTQYF. The CDR3 nucleotides are TGTGCCAGCAAAATTAGGGGTAGCACAGATACGCAGTATTTT.

A word on this clone: Its ends do not fully match the called genes, so a read error is possible. This chain uses TRBV27 with TRBJ1-6, with 9 bases aligning to TRBD1. This CDR3 has 17 amino acids. In germline, CDR1 is MNHEY, CDR2 SMNVEV (reference sequence). The CDR3 DNA reads TGTGCCAGCAGCTTATACAGGGGGCAAGGATATAATTCACCCCTCCACTTT. Translated: CASSLYRGQGYNSPLHF.

The chain recombines TRBV27 with TRBJ1-6; 8 nucleotides agree with TRBD1. The germline CDR1 and CDR2 sequences are MNHEY and SMNVEV (reference sequence). V gave up 3 bases and J gave up 8 bases; unmatched junction bases: 6. The CDR3 has 15 residues. CDR3 DNA: TGTGCCAGCAGTTTCGCAGGGGGCGAAGATTCACCCCTCCACTTT. This gives the protein CASSFAGGEDSPLHF.

The V and J genes are TRBV3-1 (or the pseudogene TRBV3-2) and TRBJ1-6; D uncertain. This CDR3 contains 14 residues. Germline V gene lookup returns CDR1 LGHDT and CDR2 YNNKEL (reference sequence). Trimming removed 1 base from V and 8 bases from J, with 9 bases in between. The CDR3 region has the DNA TGTGCCAGCAGCCAAGTTTATACGGATTCACCCCTCCACTTT. This gives the protein CASSQVYTDSPLHF.

The chain carries TRBV27 and TRBJ2-1; weak D call: TRBD1 (6 bases). V was cut by 6 bases and J by 1 base, with 13 bases left in between. Germline V gene data show CDR1 as MNHEY and CDR2 as SMNVEV (reference sequence). CDR3 length equals 15 residues. CDR3 amino acids: CASRTGYESYNEQFF. The CDR3 DNA reads as TGTGCCAGCAGAACAGGGTATGAGTCCTACAATGAGCAGTTCTTC.

The chain carries TRBV11-3 and TRBJ1-3; possible D gene TRBD1, 6 bases. The CDR3 consists of 15 residues. Trimming left V 0 bases short and J 4 bases short, with 10 bases between. Per the germline V gene, CDR1 is SGHNT and CDR2 is YENEEA. The CDR3 DNA reads TGTGCCAGCAGCTTAGAAGGGGGAAAAGGAAACACCATATATTTT. Encoded protein: CASSLEGGKGNTIYF.

This chain joins TRBV5-1 and TRBJ1-1; D ambiguous. The CDR3 runs 14 residues. CDR1 SGHRS and CDR2 YFSETQ come from the germline V gene. V dropped 4 bases and J dropped 3 bases, with 13 bases sitting between them. The CDR3 is CASSRAAGDTEAFF. The CDR3 DNA reads TGCGCCAGCAGCCGGGCCGCGGGCGACACTGAAGCTTTCTTT.

The chain has TRBV2 and TRBJ2-5; D is ambiguous. Germline V CDR1 and CDR2: SNHLY, FYNNEI. The CDR3 is 13 amino acids. Trimming shortened V by 3 bases and J by 6 bases, and 11 bases separated the two germline ends. CDR3 loop: CASSEERGKTQYF. The CDR3 DNA reads TGTGCCAGCAGTGAGGAGAGAGGAAAGACCCAGTACTTC.

The chain couples TRBV2 to TRBJ1-1; D unresolved. V gave up 5 bases and J gave up 0 bases, with 19 bases separating them. CDR3 size: 17 residues. The germline gives CDR1 SNHLY, CDR2 FYNNEI. CDR3 loop: CASSFLSGGWVNTEAFF. CDR3 DNA: TGTGCCAGCAGTTTTCTAAGCGGTGGTTGGGTGAACACTGAAGCTTTCTTT. Using reference TRBV2 and TRBJ1-1 for the parts outside the CDR3, the full variable domain is EPEVTQTPSHQVTQMGQEVILRCVPISNHLYFYWYRQILGQKVEFLVSFYNNEISEKSEIFDDQFSVERPDGSNFTLKIRSTKLEDSAMYFCASSFLSGGWVNTEAFFGQGTRLTVV.

V gene TRBV15 combines with J gene TRBJ1-5, with TRBD1 matching over 7 bases. The germline CDR1 and CDR2 sequences are LNHNV and YYDKDF (reference sequence). CDR3 length: 15 residues. V lost 8 bases to trimming and J lost 0 bases; unmatched junction nucleotides: 7. CDR3: CATGRDRYSNQPQHF. The CDR3 coding sequence is TGTGCCACCGGCCGGGACAGATATAGCAATCAGCCCCAGCATTTT.

The chain carries TRBV4-2 and TRBJ1-3, with D tentatively TRBD1 (5 bases). This CDR3 is built from 17 residues. V lost 2 bases and J 0 bases, leaving 14 bases between the germline ends. Looked up from germline, CDR1 is LGHNA and CDR2 is YNFKEQ. CDR3 DNA sequence: TGTGCCAGCAGCCAAATAGGAAACAGGAACTCTGGAAACACCATATATTTT. Protein sequence: CASSQIGNRNSGNTIYF.

The chain recombines TRBV27 with TRBJ2-7; D is unclear. There are 11 residues in the CDR3. Deletions cut 5 bases from V and 3 bases from J, with 5 bases between. Looked up from germline, CDR1 is MNHEY and CDR2 is SMNVEV (reference sequence). The CDR3: CASSNYYEQYF. Here the CDR3 DNA reads TGTGCCAGCAGTAATTACTACGAGCAGTACTTC.

A remark on this clone: Other nucleotide sequences from this sample produce the same CDR3. This sequence joins TRBV12-3 or TRBV12-4 and TRBJ2-5; D remains ambiguous. V was clipped by 3 bases and J by 5 bases, with 4 bases between them. CDR3 length: 11 residues. This chain's CDR3 is CASSLAETQYF. CDR3 sequence (DNA): TGTGCCAGCAGTTTGGCCGAGACCCAGTACTTC.

This rearrangement joins TRBV2 to TRBJ2-5; 10 nucleotides agree with TRBD1. Per germline, CDR1 SNHLY and CDR2 FYNNEI. The CDR3 is made up of 14 amino acids. Unmatched junction bases numbered 6, after V lost 6 bases and J lost 5 bases. The CDR3 DNA sequence: TGTGCCAGCAGATTGACAGGGGGCGGGGAGACCCAGTACTTC. Protein sequence: CASRLTGGGETQYF.

The rearrangement links TRBV19 to TRBJ2-1, with 10 bases matching TRBD1. The CDR3 is made up of 15 amino acids. Germline CDR1 and CDR2: LNHDA and SQIVND (reference sequence). The junction had 10 bases not matched to a gene; V was cut back by 6 bases and J by 8 bases. The CDR3 reads CASRHEGQGLYEQFF. The CDR3 DNA follows: TGTGCCAGTAGACACGAGGGACAGGGGTTATATGAGCAGTTCTTC. The entire variable domain, with the rest obtained from reference TRBV19 and TRBJ2-1, is as follows: DGGITQSPKYLFRKEGQNVTLSCEQNLNHDAMYWYRQDPGQGLRLIYYSQIVNDFQKGDIAEGYSVSREKKESFPLTVTSAQKNPTAFYLCASRHEGQGLYEQFFGPGTRLTVL.

This sequence joins TRBV6-5 and TRBJ2-3; possible D gene TRBD2, 6 bases. From germline, CDR1 is MNHEY and CDR2 SVGAGI. The CDR3 totals 14 residues. V was clipped by 6 bases and J by 2 bases, with 12 bases between them. This CDR3 is CASSDGTSTDTQYF. The CDR3 bases are TGTGCCAGCAGCGACGGGACTTCCACAGATACGCAGTATTTT.

The CDR3 nucleotides read TGTGCCAGCAGACCTTTACAGGGGACCTACGAGCAGTACTTC. Translated: CASRPLQGTYEQYF. The rearrangement links TRBV6-2 or TRBV6-3 to TRBJ2-7; 7 bases are shared with TRBD1. Losses at the gene ends were 6 bases for V and 2 bases for J; bases not matched to a gene: 7. Germline lookup yields CDR1 MNHEY and CDR2 SVGEGT. The CDR3 sequence is 14 residues long.

The chain couples TRBV18 to TRBJ1-2, with D unresolved. CDR3 size: 14 residues. V was clipped by 3 bases and J by 0 bases, with 8 bases between them. CDR1 is KGHSH and CDR2 is LQKENI in the germline V gene. The CDR3 DNA follows: TGTGCCAGCTCACCGGGGAGAGCTAACTATGGCTACACCTTC. It encodes CASSPGRANYGYTF.

To note about this clone: Distinct nucleotide sequences in the sample also encode this CDR3. The chain is built from TRBV5-1 and TRBJ2-7; D perhaps matches TRBD2 (6 bases). Germline assignment: CDR1 SGHRS and CDR2 YFSETQ. The CDR3 runs 13 residues. Trimming stripped 0 bases from V and 2 bases from J, with 6 bases between. CDR3 DNA sequence: TGCGCCAGCAGCTTGGGCGGGACCTACGAGCAGTACTTC. Translating gives CASSLGGTYEQYF.

The J gene is TRBJ1-5, the V gene TRBV6-5, with 8 positions matching TRBD1. Germline V gene sequence: CDR1 MNHEY, CDR2 SVGAGI. V lost 5 bases to trimming and J lost 5 bases; unmatched junction nucleotides: 2. This CDR3 region has 13 residues. The CDR3 region is CASSTRGHQPQHF. The CDR3, as DNA: TGTGCCAGCAGTACCAGGGGGCATCAGCCCCAGCATTTT.